Included here is one TCR beta chain sequence, with context. Random hexamers primed reverse transcription of 0.5 to 1 ug RNA. TCRdb re-called the immunoSEQ multiplex PCR reads with MiXCR, one entry per CDR3 protein. The sample has roughly 140,000 distinct CDR3 sequences, approximately 95% seen once. This sample stems from a study of CD8 T cells in Susac syndrome. About the research overall: Among sequenced Susac syndrome patients, 5 or 6 had active disease and 8 or 9 were in remission.

Germline assignment: CDR1 MGHRA and CDR2 YSYEKL. Trimming removed 3 bases from V and 0 bases from J; junction bases left unmatched: 5. The CDR3 has 15 residues. Peripheral blood CD8+ and CD4+ T cells were profiled by TCR beta sequencing. Patients with Susac syndrome met diagnostic criteria defined recently for definite or probable disease. Sequenced: CD4+ T cells from PBMCs. The TCR sequence derives from a human donor with Susac syndrome. The chain joins TRBV4-1 to TRBJ2-7, with 7 bases fitting TRBD1. In DNA form, the CDR3 reads TGCGCCAGCAGCCAGATCCGGGACAGCTCCTACGAGCAGTACTTC. Translation gives CASSQIRDSSYEQYF.